This T cell receptor beta chain was sequenced for a study of blood T cells in healthy people across ages. Then a second PCR, running roughly 7 to 11 cycles, was carried out with a sample-barcoded 5' primer and a J-beta primer mix. The authors tagged each cDNA molecule using a template-switch adaptor with 12 random nucleotides. One entry per CDR3 protein, called by TCRdb with MiXCR from the 5' RACE reads. Of 1.5 million to 2 million distinct CDR3 sequences in the sample, under 30% were seen once. Whole-study results and caveats: The recorded TCR beta diversity per million T cells decreased in a roughly linear manner with age.

Germline lookup yields CDR1 MDHEN and CDR2 SYDVKM. Losses at the gene ends were 6 bases for V and 8 bases for J; bases not matched to a gene: 6. CDR3 length: 12 residues. The study isolated at least 7 million PBMCs from each sample. To note about this clonotype: The antigen is not known.

This sequence was found in a woman under 40 in good health. The V call is TRBV28, the J call TRBJ1-2, with TRBD1 matching over 7 bases. The sample consisted of blood. CDR3 coding DNA: TGTGCCAGCAGACTGACAGGGACAGGCTACACCTTC. Its protein is CASRLTGTGYTF.